Following are 14 T cell receptor beta chains from one sample sequenced in a study of blood T cell repertoires in COVID-19. The table came from immunoSEQ multiplex PCR; TCRdb's copy has only in-frame clones and leaves some out. Of 450,000 to 500,000 clones in the sample, approximately 85% were seen once. Sequencing was done on a sample of peripheral blood. The receptors stem from a human donor in a cohort sampled during active COVID-19.

The rearrangement links TRBV2 to TRBJ1-4; a weak D match, TRBD1 (6 bases). This CDR3 is 15 amino acids long. Trimming cost V 6 bases and J 4 bases, with 15 bases left between them. Germline loops: CDR1 SNHLY, CDR2 FYNNEI. The CDR3 region is CASSPGALSNEKLFF. DNA for the CDR3: TGTGCCAGCAGCCCAGGGGCGCTGAGTAATGAAAAACTGTTTTTT. Using reference TRBV2 and TRBJ1-4 for the parts outside the CDR3, the full variable domain is EPEVTQTPSHQVTQMGQEVILRCVPISNHLYFYWYRQILGQKVEFLVSFYNNEISEKSEIFDDQFSVERPDGSNFTLKIRSTKLEDSAMYFCASSPGALSNEKLFFGSGTQLSVL.

The chain links TRBV27 to TRBJ2-7; TRBD2 aligns across 8 bases. J was trimmed by 2 bases and V by 1 base; bases with no gene match: 7. CDR3 length: 16 residues. Germline V gene lookup returns CDR1 MNHEY and CDR2 SMNVEV (reference sequence). The CDR3, as DNA: TGTGCCAGCAGTTTATGGAATAGCGGGACCACCTACGAGCAGTACTTC. Translating it yields CASSLWNSGTTYEQYF.

This clone has just a few counts. The rearrangement links TRBV10-3 to TRBJ1-1; D is undetermined. Trimming took 6 bases from V and 0 from J, leaving 8 bases between them. The CDR3 extends over 13 amino acids. Germline-derived CDR1 and CDR2 are ENHRY and SYGVKD. The CDR3 loop is CAISDTVNTEAFF. The CDR3 DNA reads as TGTGCCATCAGCGACACAGTGAACACTGAAGCTTTCTTT.

The genes are TRBV28 and TRBJ1-5; 7 bases match TRBD1. The germline V gene encodes CDR1 MDHEN and CDR2 SYDVKM. V dropped 5 bases and J dropped 2; count of bases not matched to a gene: 6. The CDR3 contains 15 residues. The CDR3 bases are TGTGCCAGCAGTAGAGGGGGCGCAGGCAATCAGCCCCAGCATTTT. As protein: CASSRGGAGNQPQHF.

In its sample, this clone was seen a few times. The V gene is TRBV5-1, the J gene TRBJ1-6; D not resolved. Germline lookup yields CDR1 SGHRS and CDR2 YFSETQ. Trimming stripped 2 bases from V and 4 bases from J, with 10 bases between. The CDR3 spans 15 residues. The CDR3 DNA is TGCGCCAGCAGCTTCTCTGCGGCTTATAATTCACCCCTCCACTTT. It codes for CASSFSAAYNSPLHF.

The V and J genes are TRBV7-9 and TRBJ2-5; TRBD2 matches 7 bases. The CDR3 runs 17 residues. Per germline, CDR1 SEHNR and CDR2 FQNEAQ (reference sequence). With 5 bases clipped from V and 4 bases from J, the junction kept 16 bases outside the gene matches. CDR3 amino acids: CASSGRTRYMESETQYF. CDR3 sequence (DNA): TGTGCCAGCAGCGGCAGGACTAGGTATATGGAATCAGAGACCCAGTACTTC.

The chain carries TRBV10-1 and TRBJ2-5; 9 bases map to TRBD2. The CDR3 has 14 amino acids. The germline V gene has CDR1 WNHNN and CDR2 SYGVQD (reference sequence). V gave up 2 bases and J gave up 4 bases; unmatched junction bases: 2. The CDR3 sequence: CASSEGLATETQYF. Written as DNA, the CDR3 is TGCGCCAGCAGTGAGGGACTAGCGACAGAGACCCAGTACTTC.

The rearrangement joins TRBV28 to TRBJ1-1; weak D call: TRBD1 (5 bases). V lost 6 bases to trimming and J lost 3 bases, with 14 bases between them. The CDR3 totals 14 residues. Looked up from germline, CDR1 is MDHEN and CDR2 is SYDVKM. The CDR3 sequence is CASRDGGKDTEAFF. In DNA, the CDR3 is TGTGCCAGCAGGGACGGGGGGAAGGACACTGAAGCTTTCTTT.

The V gene is TRBV7-6, the J gene TRBJ2-3; 7 bases line up with TRBD2. The length of the CDR3 is 16 residues. Losses at the gene ends were 0 bases for V and 6 bases for J; bases not matched to a gene: 9. The V gene's germline CDR1 is SGHVS and CDR2 FNYEAQ. CDR3 sequence: CASSLAGGSGLDTQYF. CDR3 nucleotides: TGTGCCAGCAGCTTAGCCGGCGGGAGCGGTTTGGATACGCAGTATTTT.

This sequence joins TRBV9 and TRBJ2-3, with TRBD1 as a possible D gene (6 bases). Germline V gives CDR1 SGDLS, CDR2 YYNGEE. Trimming pared 0 bases from V and 5 bases from J, leaving 10 bases between. CDR3 length equals 14 residues. CDR3 protein: CASSVGTDLDTQYF. The CDR3 DNA sequence: TGTGCCAGCAGCGTAGGGACAGATCTAGATACGCAGTATTTT.

The chain employs TRBV28 and TRBJ2-3; a weak D match, TRBD1 (5 bases). The CDR3 is made up of 16 amino acids. The germline gives CDR1 MDHEN, CDR2 SYDVKM. V was clipped by 3 bases and J by 4 bases, with 17 bases between them. CDR3 region: CASSLSWTIRPDTQYF. The DNA of the CDR3 is TGTGCCAGCAGTTTGTCGTGGACAATCAGACCAGATACGCAGTATTTT.

V and J are TRBV4-3 and TRBJ2-1, with TRBD2 matching 9 bases. J lost 4 bases, V lost 0 bases, and 4 bases had no gene match. The germline V gene encodes CDR1 LGHNA and CDR2 YSLEER. The CDR3 covers 16 residues. CDR3 sequence (DNA): TGCGCCAGCAGCCAAGACGTAGCGGGAGATTACAATGAGCAGTTCTTC. Amino acid sequence: CASSQDVAGDYNEQFF.

CDR3 bases: TGCAGCGCAGCGACAGGGGCGAAGTATGGCTACACCTTC. Translating gives CSAATGAKYGYTF. V and J are TRBV29-1 and TRBJ1-2, with TRBD1 identical over 8 bases. Looked up from germline, CDR1 is SQVTM and CDR2 is ANQGSEA. The CDR3 has 13 amino acids. J lost 5 bases, V lost 7 bases, and 9 bases had no gene match.

The rearrangement links TRBV10-3 to TRBJ2-7, with no clear D. CDR3 size: 14 residues. V lost 6 bases and J 1 base, leaving 13 bases between the germline ends. Germline V gene sequence: CDR1 ENHRY, CDR2 SYGVKD. The CDR3 here is CAISQDFSSYEQYF. Here the CDR3 DNA reads TGTGCCATCAGCCAAGACTTCTCTTCCTACGAGCAGTACTTC.